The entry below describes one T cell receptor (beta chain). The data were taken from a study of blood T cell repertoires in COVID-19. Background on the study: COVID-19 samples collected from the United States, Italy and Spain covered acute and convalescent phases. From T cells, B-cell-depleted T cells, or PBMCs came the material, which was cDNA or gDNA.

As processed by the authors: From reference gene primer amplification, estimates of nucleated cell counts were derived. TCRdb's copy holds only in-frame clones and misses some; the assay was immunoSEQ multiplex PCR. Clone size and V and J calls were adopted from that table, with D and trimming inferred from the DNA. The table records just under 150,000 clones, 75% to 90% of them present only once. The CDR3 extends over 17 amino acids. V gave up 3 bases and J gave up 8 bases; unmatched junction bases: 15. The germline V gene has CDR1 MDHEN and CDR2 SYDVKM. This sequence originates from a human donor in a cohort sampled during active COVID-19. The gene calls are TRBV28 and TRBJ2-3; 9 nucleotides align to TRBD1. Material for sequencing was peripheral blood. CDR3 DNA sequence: TGTGCCAGCAGTTTTGGGAAAACAGGGGGCGAGGTGAGTACGCAGTATTTT. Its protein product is CASSFGKTGGEVSTQYF.